These 31 T cell receptor beta chains came from one sample sequenced in a study of T cell responses to AZD1222 COVID-19 vaccine. The repertoire was sequenced with immunoSEQ multiplex PCR; TCRdb's copy has only in-frame clones and lacks some. The sample has 110,000 or so clones, 80% to 90% seen once. Sequencing was performed on peripheral blood, taken 28 days after the second AZD1222 dose. Receptors originate from an adult who received the AZD1222 COVID-19 vaccine.

V and J are TRBV6-2 or TRBV6-3 and TRBJ2-1; 7 nucleotides align to TRBD1. V lost 5 bases, J lost 6 bases, and 1 base stayed unmatched. The CDR3 is 12 residues long. The germline V gene encodes CDR1 MNHEY and CDR2 SVGEGT. The CDR3 bases are TGTGCCAGCAGTGACAGGGTCAATGAGCAGTTCTTC. Its protein is CASSDRVNEQFF.

V gene TRBV29-1 combines with J gene TRBJ2-5; tentative D call: TRBD1 (6 bases). This CDR3 is built from 13 residues. Trimming removed 3 bases from V and 5 bases from J, with 13 bases in between. The germline CDR1 and CDR2 sequences are SQVTM and ANQGSEA. CDR3 DNA: TGCAGCGTTGACAGGGGCCGAGTGGAGACCCAGTACTTC. Translated: CSVDRGRVETQYF. Supplemented by reference TRBV29-1 and TRBJ2-5, the full variable domain reads SAVISQKPSRDICQRGTSLTIQCQVDSQVTMMFWYRQQPGQSLTLIATANQGSEATYESGFVIDKFPISRPNLTFSTLTVSNMSPEDSSIYLCSVDRGRVETQYFGPGTRLLVL.

The chain employs TRBV3-1 (or the pseudogene TRBV3-2) and TRBJ2-5; perhaps D is TRBD1 or TRBD2 (6 bases each). Trimming left V 0 bases short and J 1 base short, with 18 bases between. This CDR3 contains 18 residues. Germline values: CDR1 LGHDT, CDR2 YNNKEL (reference sequence). The CDR3 spells CASSQDRGGLARQETQYF. The CDR3 coding sequence is TGTGCCAGCAGCCAAGATCGTGGGGGGCTAGCCCGCCAAGAGACCCAGTACTTC.

The V call is TRBV7-2, the J call TRBJ2-3; D is possibly TRBD2 (5 bases). V was clipped by 2 bases and J by 0 bases, with 18 bases between them. Germline V gives CDR1 SGHTA, CDR2 FQGNSA. There are 18 residues in the CDR3. The CDR3 loop is CASSLRFGQWTSTDTQYF. CDR3 sequence (DNA): TGTGCCAGCAGCTTAAGGTTTGGTCAATGGACTAGCACAGATACGCAGTATTTT.

The chain is built from TRBV18 and TRBJ2-7; TRBD1 matches at 7 bases. Germline CDR1 KGHSH, CDR2 LQKENI. This CDR3 has 15 residues. After removal of 2 bases from V and 5 bases from J, the junction contained 9 bases not matched to a gene. The CDR3, as DNA: TGTGCCAGCTCACCAATAGGCGTAGGGGGCGACGAGCAGTACTTC. As protein: CASSPIGVGGDEQYF.

The chain employs TRBV30 and TRBJ1-2; TRBD1 might be the D (6 bases). The CDR3 runs 14 residues. V lost 3 bases and J 4 bases, leaving 15 bases between the germline ends. Germline CDR1 is GTSNPN and CDR2 is SVGIG (reference sequence). The CDR3 region is CAWRKNRVFYGYTF. Here the CDR3 DNA reads TGTGCCTGGAGGAAAAACAGGGTTTTCTATGGCTACACCTTC.

The V and J genes are TRBV5-5 and TRBJ2-1; 9 nucleotides line up with TRBD2. After removal of 2 bases from V and 7 bases from J, the junction contained 13 bases not matched to a gene. Looked up from germline, CDR1 is SGHKS and CDR2 is YYEKEE (reference sequence). The CDR3 runs 17 residues. CDR3 loop: CASSLSRGGAERNEQFF. CDR3 coding DNA: TGTGCCAGCAGCTTAAGTCGCGGGGGGGCGGAGAGGAATGAGCAGTTCTTC.

The chain links TRBV11-3 to TRBJ1-1, with D maybe TRBD1 (6 bases). The CDR3 consists of 15 residues. Germline CDR1 is SGHNT and CDR2 is YENEEA. The germline V and J ends were trimmed by 2 bases and 0 bases, with 10 bases remaining between them. The CDR3 DNA reads TGTGCCAGCAGCTTACAGGGACAAATGAACACTGAAGCTTTCTTT. Translation: CASSLQGQMNTEAFF.

The chain recombines TRBV9 with TRBJ2-7; the match to TRBD1 covers 10 bases. Germline lookup yields CDR1 SGDLS and CDR2 YYNGEE. CDR3 length: 15 amino acids. With 4 bases clipped from V and 2 bases from J, the junction kept 6 bases outside the gene matches. CDR3 in amino acids: CASSQDRGPTYEQYF. The CDR3 DNA sequence: TGTGCCAGCAGCCAAGACAGGGGGCCGACCTACGAGCAGTACTTC.

The chain has TRBV28 and TRBJ2-1; D is unresolved. The V and J ends lost 6 bases and 4 bases respectively, with 10 bases between them. From germline, CDR1 is MDHEN and CDR2 SYDVKM. The CDR3 has 13 amino acids. The DNA of the CDR3 is TGTGCCAGCAGCACGACACTATACAATGAGCAGTTCTTC. Translating gives CASSTTLYNEQFF. The whole variable domain, filled in from reference TRBV28 and TRBJ2-1, reads DVKVTQSSRYLVKRTGEKVFLECVQDMDHENMFWYRQDPGLGLRLIYFSYDVKMKEKGDIPEGYSVSREKKERFSLILESASTNQTSMYLCASSTTLYNEQFFGPGTRLTVL.

J is TRBJ2-2 and V is TRBV11-3, with a weak D call TRBD2 (5 bases). The CDR3 runs to 16 residues. V lost 0 bases to trimming and J lost 3 bases, with 11 bases between them. Germline CDR1 SGHNT, CDR2 YENEEA. CDR3 coding DNA: TGTGCCAGCAGCTTAGAGGGCAGAGGGCACACCGGGGAGCTGTTTTTT. Translating it yields CASSLEGRGHTGELFF.

This clone showed up just once. This chain uses TRBV6-5 with TRBJ1-4, with D maybe TRBD1 (5 bases). V gave up 2 bases and J gave up 8 bases, with 9 bases separating them. Germline V gene data show CDR1 as MNHEY and CDR2 as SVGAGI. This CDR3 has 13 amino acids. CDR3 bases: TGTGCCAGCAGTTACCCGGGGGGGGAAAAACTGTTTTTT. This gives the protein CASSYPGGEKLFF.

The CDR3 sequence: CASSVRGNPNTGELFF. The CDR3 nucleotides read TGTGCCAGCAGCGTAAGGGGGAATCCGAACACCGGGGAGCTGTTTTTT. This chain joins TRBV9 and TRBJ2-2, with a weak D call TRBD1 (6 bases). V gave up 1 base and J gave up 0 bases, with 10 bases separating them. This CDR3 is built from 16 residues. Germline V gene data show CDR1 as SGDLS and CDR2 as YYNGEE.

The rearrangement joins TRBV2 to TRBJ2-1; D might be TRBD1 (6 bases). The CDR3 is made up of 11 amino acids. Germline lookup yields CDR1 SNHLY and CDR2 FYNNEI. V was pared by 7 bases and J by 9 bases, with 10 bases between. CDR3 region: CASMGAGEQFF. The CDR3 bases are TGTGCCAGCATGGGGGCTGGTGAGCAGTTCTTC.

The rearrangement joins TRBV4-2 to TRBJ2-7, with D uncertain. V lost 0 bases, J lost 2 bases, and 11 bases lay in between. CDR1 LGHNA and CDR2 YNFKEQ come from the germline V gene. The CDR3 extends over 15 amino acids. The CDR3 is CASSQEVTRTYEQYF. DNA for the CDR3: TGTGCCAGCAGCCAAGAAGTGACACGAACCTACGAGCAGTACTTC.

A single count supports this clone. V and J are TRBV5-1 and TRBJ2-7, with TRBD1 matching over 9 bases. CDR1 is SGHRS and CDR2 is YFSETQ in the germline V gene. This CDR3 has 14 amino acids. After removal of 3 bases from V and 4 bases from J, the junction contained 5 bases not matched to a gene. CDR3 bases: TGCGCCAGCAGCTGGGGGGACAGGGCTTACGAGCAGTACTTC. Protein product: CASSWGDRAYEQYF.

V and J are TRBV28 and TRBJ2-1; D might be TRBD2 (6 bases). Trimming shortened V by 10 bases and J by 10 bases, and 26 bases separated the two germline ends. Germline V gene sequence: CDR1 MDHEN, CDR2 SYDVKM. The CDR3 is 15 residues long. Here the CDR3 DNA reads TGTGCCATCGAACGACCGGGACTTATTAATGTGGAGCAGTTCTTC. The encoded protein is CAIERPGLINVEQFF.

The chain joins TRBV30 to TRBJ1-2; 8 bases map to TRBD1. The CDR3 extends over 14 amino acids. V was pared by 3 bases and J by 0 bases, with 3 bases of the junction left unmatched. Germline V CDR1 and CDR2: GTSNPN, SVGIG (reference sequence). The CDR3 here is CAWRKTGANYGYTF. CDR3 DNA: TGTGCCTGGAGAAAGACAGGGGCTAACTATGGCTACACCTTC.

Only one count was recorded for this clone. The chain is built from TRBV5-1 and TRBJ1-1; TRBD1 matches at 9 bases. The CDR3 is 16 amino acids. Trimming cost V 4 bases and J 2 bases; bases outside gene matches: 9. The germline V gene has CDR1 SGHRS and CDR2 YFSETQ. The CDR3 protein is CASSRGQGLVNTEAFF. The DNA of the CDR3 is TGCGCCAGCAGCCGGGGACAGGGCCTAGTAAACACTGAAGCTTTCTTT.

This chain connects TRBV18 to TRBJ1-6, with D possibly being TRBD1 (6 bases). The germline gives CDR1 KGHSH, CDR2 LQKENI. With 0 bases removed from V and 9 bases from J, the gap between germline ends came to 12 bases. CDR3 length: 15 amino acids. CDR3 residues: CASSPPQGMASPLHF. For the CDR3, the DNA is TGTGCCAGCTCACCACCACAGGGAATGGCTTCACCCCTCCACTTT.

This chain connects TRBV27 to TRBJ1-6; D is uncertain. The V end was cut by 4 bases, the J end by 7 bases, with 11 bases between. CDR1 is MNHEY and CDR2 is SMNVEV in the germline V gene (reference sequence). This CDR3 spans 14 amino acids. The CDR3 region is CASSYDGGNSPLHF. The CDR3 region has the DNA TGTGCCAGCAGTTACGATGGCGGGAATTCACCCCTCCACTTT.

This rearrangement joins TRBV5-5 to TRBJ2-3, with TRBD1 matching 9 bases. Germline V gene sequence: CDR1 SGHKS, CDR2 YYEKEE (reference sequence). J was trimmed by 6 bases and V by 1 base; bases with no gene match: 12. This CDR3 is 17 amino acids long. Here the CDR3 DNA reads TGTGCCAGCAGCTTGTATCACTTACAGGGGGCTGGCGATACGCAGTATTTT. It yields the protein CASSLYHLQGAGDTQYF.

This rearrangement joins TRBV28 to TRBJ1-4; tentatively, D is TRBD1 (5 bases). The CDR3 consists of 15 residues. The V gene's germline CDR1 is MDHEN and CDR2 SYDVKM. The V gene lost 5 bases and the J gene lost 12 bases, with 22 bases spanning the gap. The CDR3 sequence is CASSPELGAGIQLFF. CDR3 DNA sequence: TGTGCCAGCAGTCCGGAACTAGGCGCAGGGATCCAACTGTTTTTT.

This chain links TRBV12-5 with TRBJ2-1; maybe TRBD1 (6 bases). The length of the CDR3 is 12 residues. Trimming pared 4 bases from V and 6 bases from J, leaving 7 bases between. Germline V gene data show CDR1 as LGHNT and CDR2 as FRNRAP. CDR3 in DNA: TGTGCTAGTGGTTCGGACAGCAATGAGCAGTTCTTC. Protein: CASGSDSNEQFF.

The chain combines TRBV5-1 with TRBJ1-6; the D is unclear. This CDR3 spans 13 amino acids. V was clipped by 7 bases and J by 5 bases, with 10 bases between them. Germline values: CDR1 SGHRS, CDR2 YFSETQ. The DNA of the CDR3 is TGCGCCAGCCGCCCCCTTGATAATTCACCCCTCCACTTT. It translates to CASRPLDNSPLHF.

The rearrangement links TRBV6-1 to TRBJ1-2; D perhaps matches TRBD1 (5 bases). Trimming left V 0 bases short and J 7 bases short, with 15 bases between. CDR1 is MNHNS and CDR2 is SASEGT in the germline V gene. This CDR3 has 15 amino acids. As DNA, the CDR3 is TGTGCCAGCAGTGAAGCGCGGGGCAGGGAGGCTGGCTACACCTTC. It encodes CASSEARGREAGYTF.

The rearrangement uses TRBV7-8 and TRBJ1-2, with D perhaps TRBD1 (6 bases). The CDR3 consists of 15 residues. V was trimmed by 2 bases and J by 0 bases, leaving 10 bases between them. Per the germline V gene, CDR1 is SGHVS and CDR2 is FQNEAQ. The CDR3 sequence is CASSLLRTANYGYTF. In nucleotides, the CDR3 is TGTGCCAGCAGCTTACTACGGACAGCTAACTATGGCTACACCTTC.

V usage is TRBV4-1 and J usage is TRBJ2-1; D is unresolved. This CDR3 spans 15 amino acids. The V gene lost 4 bases and the J gene lost 0 bases, with 10 bases spanning the gap. Germline V gene lookup returns CDR1 MGHRA and CDR2 YSYEKL. The CDR3 sequence is CASSPLTSSYNEQFF. CDR3 coding DNA: TGCGCCAGCAGCCCACTTACGAGCTCCTACAATGAGCAGTTCTTC.

The rearrangement links TRBV28 to TRBJ1-2; 7 bases are shared with TRBD1. V lost 3 bases and J lost 5; bases outside the gene matches: 3. The CDR3 is 13 residues long. Germline assignment: CDR1 MDHEN and CDR2 SYDVKM. This chain's CDR3 is CASSFAGQYGYTF. The CDR3 coding sequence is TGTGCCAGCAGTTTTGCGGGACAGTATGGCTACACCTTC.

The chain uses TRBV5-5 and TRBJ1-5; no definite D call. The CDR3 consists of 13 residues. V was trimmed by 0 bases and J by 3 bases, leaving 4 bases between them. Germline CDR1 reads SGHKS; CDR2 reads YYEKEE (reference sequence). The CDR3 region has the DNA TGTGCCAGCAGCTTGGTCTTCAATCAGCCCCAGCATTTT. Translated, it gives CASSLVFNQPQHF.

This clone has a handful of counts. This chain joins TRBV7-9 and TRBJ1-3, with D perhaps matching TRBD1 (6 bases). The V end lost 4 bases, the J end lost 3 bases, and 19 bases lay between the germline ends. The CDR3 has 17 residues. Germline-derived CDR1 and CDR2 are SEHNR and FQNEAQ (reference sequence). The CDR3 DNA is TGTGCCAGCAGCTCGACGCGGACAGATCAGATTGGAAACACCATATATTTT. Translating gives CASSSTRTDQIGNTIYF.